This TCR beta chain was sequenced for a study of blood T cell repertoires in COVID-19. Study-level information: Acute-phase and convalescent COVID-19 samples originated in the United States, Italy and Spain.

Per germline, CDR1 MGHRA and CDR2 YSYEKL. Trimming removed 0 bases from V and 4 bases from J; junction bases left unmatched: 8. CDR3 length equals 16 residues. TCRdb keeps only in-frame clones here, not all; method: immunoSEQ multiplex PCR. The repertoire includes under 200,000 clones, approximately 80% of them detected once, and around 15% sits in the top ten. This rearrangement joins TRBV4-1 to TRBJ1-1, with 7 positions matching TRBD1. The receptor comes from a woman in her sixties or seventies with COVID-19, enrolled during active disease. Material: peripheral blood. CDR3 in amino acids: CASSQDKEGAFTEAFF. CDR3 nucleotide sequence: TGCGCCAGCAGCCAAGATAAGGAGGGGGCGTTCACTGAAGCTTTCTTT.